These 26 T cell receptor beta chains were sequenced from one sample in a study of blood T cell repertoires in COVID-19. Here immunoSEQ multiplex PCR was the method, and the copy in TCRdb shows in-frame clones only, minus some. The sample holds approximately 140,000 clones, around 87% seen once. Sequenced sample: peripheral blood. These receptors were obtained from a man aged 80 or over with acute or convalescent COVID-19.

This chain uses TRBV2 with TRBJ2-7; 8 bases agree with TRBD1. The junction had 7 bases not matched to a gene; V was cut back by 6 bases and J by 0 bases. The CDR3 runs 15 residues. Germline V gene lookup returns CDR1 SNHLY and CDR2 FYNNEI. The CDR3: CASSLTGTGSYEQYF. CDR3 bases: TGTGCCAGCAGCCTAACCGGGACAGGCTCCTACGAGCAGTACTTC.

The chain combines TRBV5-4 with TRBJ2-7; 15 positions match TRBD2. The CDR3 covers 13 residues. Germline V gives CDR1 SGHNT, CDR2 YYREEE (reference sequence). The junction had 2 bases not matched to a gene; V was cut back by 9 bases and J by 4 bases. The CDR3 nucleotides read TGTGCCACCGGACTAGCGGGAGGGTACGAGCAGTACTTC. Amino acid sequence: CATGLAGGYEQYF.

V usage is TRBV19 and J usage is TRBJ2-7, with D perhaps TRBD2 (6 bases). Germline V gene sequence: CDR1 LNHDA, CDR2 SQIVND (reference sequence). The CDR3 extends over 13 amino acids. Trimming stripped 7 bases from V and 1 base from J, with 11 bases between. CDR3 sequence: CASKGAGSYEQYF. The CDR3 coding sequence is TGTGCCAGTAAGGGCGCGGGGTCCTACGAGCAGTACTTC.

The chain has TRBV7-9 and TRBJ2-3; 10 bases align to TRBD2. Germline-derived CDR1 and CDR2 are SEHNR and FQNEAQ (reference sequence). There are 17 residues in the CDR3. V shed 4 bases and J 0 bases; nucleotides not matched to a gene: 7. CDR3 sequence reads: CASSSISTSGSTDTQYF. The CDR3, as DNA: TGTGCCAGCAGCTCGATCTCGACTAGCGGGAGCACAGATACGCAGTATTTT.

The chain joins TRBV5-1 to TRBJ2-7; unclear D gene. Germline CDR1 SGHRS, CDR2 YFSETQ. The V gene lost 0 bases and the J gene lost 2 bases, with 12 bases spanning the gap. This CDR3 region has 15 residues. The CDR3 nucleotides read TGCGCCAGCAGCTTGGGGGCAGTGTCAGCCTACGAGCAGTACTTC. It codes for CASSLGAVSAYEQYF.

J is TRBJ1-5 and V is TRBV6-2 or TRBV6-3; 7 nucleotides agree with TRBD1. The germline gives CDR1 MNHEY, CDR2 SVGEGT. After removal of 6 bases from V and 6 bases from J, the junction contained 8 bases not matched to a gene. The CDR3 runs to 14 residues. This CDR3 is CASSSTGNRQPQHF. In DNA form, the CDR3 reads TGTGCCAGCAGCTCGACAGGGAACCGTCAGCCCCAGCATTTT.

J is TRBJ2-3 and V is TRBV6-6; 9 bases match TRBD1. Germline CDR1 is MNHNY and CDR2 is SVGAGI (reference sequence). Trimming cost V 6 bases and J 3 bases; bases outside gene matches: 10. The CDR3 loop spans 16 amino acids. The CDR3 reads CASRASTGGRTDTQYF. For the CDR3, the DNA is TGTGCCAGCAGAGCCTCTACAGGGGGCAGAACAGATACGCAGTATTTT.

The chain has TRBV4-2 and TRBJ1-4, with D possibly TRBD1 on 6 matching bases. Germline lookup yields CDR1 LGHNA and CDR2 YNFKEQ. The length of the CDR3 is 16 residues. Trimming took off 3 bases at V and 8 bases at J, with 19 bases between the two ends. CDR3 region: CASSQETGLGEEKLFF. The DNA for the CDR3 is TGTGCCAGCAGCCAGGAGACAGGACTCGGGGAGGAAAAACTGTTTTTT.

The sample holds one count of this clone. The V gene is TRBV6-1, the J gene TRBJ2-1; 7 nucleotides align to TRBD1. V trimming: 3 bases; J trimming: 7 bases; junction bases outside the gene matches: 6. The CDR3 extends over 14 amino acids. CDR1 is MNHNS, CDR2 SASEGT, per germline. DNA for the CDR3: TGTGCCAGCAGTGACCCGGGACAGTCGAATGAGCAGTTCTTC. Translated, it gives CASSDPGQSNEQFF.

The chain has TRBV3-1 (or the pseudogene TRBV3-2) and TRBJ2-1, with 8 bases matching TRBD2. This CDR3 has 14 amino acids. The V and J ends lost 6 bases and 10 bases, in that order; junction bases with no gene match: 11. Germline CDR1 is LGHDT and CDR2 is YNNKEL (reference sequence). CDR3 bases: TGTGCCAGCAGTCTCAGCGGGAGTCTGGGGGAGCAGTTCTTC. Its translation: CASSLSGSLGEQFF.

The rearrangement links TRBV28 to TRBJ2-1; D ambiguous. Germline V gene sequence: CDR1 MDHEN, CDR2 SYDVKM. This CDR3 spans 14 amino acids. V dropped 6 bases and J dropped 6 bases, with 15 bases sitting between them. CDR3: CASRPLSSGNEQFF. The CDR3 bases are TGTGCCAGCAGACCCCTTTCTTCGGGCAATGAGCAGTTCTTC.

J is TRBJ2-1 and V is TRBV2, with 8 nucleotides matching TRBD1. Germline loops: CDR1 SNHLY, CDR2 FYNNEI. The CDR3 is 15 residues long. J gave up 4 bases and V 7 bases, and 9 bases lay outside the gene matches. The CDR3 loop reads CASKLDRGGYNEQFF. In DNA form, the CDR3 reads TGTGCCAGCAAGCTCGACAGGGGCGGTTACAATGAGCAGTTCTTC.

CDR3 DNA: TGTGCCAGCAGCTGGGGACAGGGGATTTCCGGGGAGCTGTTTTTT. It codes for CASSWGQGISGELFF. The chain joins TRBV11-3 to TRBJ2-2; 10 positions agree with TRBD1. The CDR3 extends over 15 amino acids. Per the germline V gene, CDR1 is SGHNT and CDR2 is YENEEA. The V and J ends lost 4 bases and 6 bases, in that order; junction bases with no gene match: 5.

The chain uses TRBV5-1 and TRBJ1-2; D uncertain. V was shortened by 2 bases and J by 5 bases, with 13 bases between the two germline ends. The germline gives CDR1 SGHRS, CDR2 YFSETQ. The CDR3 has 14 amino acids. The DNA of the CDR3 is TGCGCCAGCAGCTTATCTGGGGAGAGGTATGGCTACACCTTC. Translation: CASSLSGERYGYTF.

This rearrangement joins TRBV6-2 or TRBV6-3 to TRBJ2-1; the D gene is possibly TRBD2 (7 bases). V was pared by 6 bases and J by 5 bases, with 17 bases between. The CDR3 contains 15 residues. The germline CDR1 and CDR2 sequences are MNHEY and SVGEGT. CDR3 protein: CASSPRGGPHNEQFF. CDR3 in DNA: TGTGCCAGCAGCCCGAGGGGGGGGCCTCACAATGAGCAGTTCTTC.

The chain employs TRBV29-1 and TRBJ2-3; 11 bases are shared with TRBD2. The CDR3 sequence is 16 residues long. Germline V gene data show CDR1 as SQVTM and CDR2 as ANQGSEA. Losses at the gene ends were 1 base for V and 4 bases for J; bases not matched to a gene: 7. This chain's CDR3 is CSVEGTTSGSSDTQYF. In DNA form, the CDR3 reads TGCAGCGTTGAAGGTACCACTAGCGGGAGCTCAGATACGCAGTATTTT.

The gene calls are TRBV18 and TRBJ2-1, with TRBD2 matching 10 bases. This CDR3 spans 14 amino acids. Germline V gene data show CDR1 as KGHSH and CDR2 as LQKENI. V lost 6 bases and J lost 5; bases outside the gene matches: 4. The CDR3 coding sequence is TGTGCCAGCTCCCAGGGACTAGCGAACAATGAGCAGTTCTTC. This encodes CASSQGLANNEQFF.

The J gene is TRBJ2-7, the V gene TRBV2; no clear D. V lost 6 bases and J lost 0, with 15 bases in between. Germline values: CDR1 SNHLY, CDR2 FYNNEI. The CDR3 has 15 residues. CDR3 nucleotides: TGTGCCAGCAGACCGGAGAATACTGGCTCCTACGAGCAGTACTTC. Protein sequence: CASRPENTGSYEQYF.

This sequence joins TRBV12-3 or TRBV12-4 and TRBJ1-2; D is undetermined. This CDR3 region has 12 residues. Trimming took off 0 bases at V and 11 bases at J, with 10 bases between the two ends. The CDR3 spells CASSLAPTGYTF. CDR3 DNA: TGTGCCAGCAGTTTAGCGCCGACGGGATACACCTTC.

The rearrangement joins TRBV3-1 (or the pseudogene TRBV3-2) to TRBJ1-6; 9 bases align to TRBD1. Per germline, CDR1 LGHDT and CDR2 YNNKEL (reference sequence). Germline trimming cut 2 bases from V and 15 bases from J; bases unmatched to any gene: 5. The length of the CDR3 is 13 residues. CDR3 DNA: TGTGCCAGCAGCCAAACGACAGGGGGACTCCTCCACTTT. Translated: CASSQTTGGLLHF.

The chain recombines TRBV2 with TRBJ2-7; TRBD2 aligns across 9 bases. J was trimmed by 0 bases and V by 4 bases; bases with no gene match: 1. The CDR3 spans 14 residues. Germline lookup yields CDR1 SNHLY and CDR2 FYNNEI. The CDR3 bases are TGTGCCAGCAGTGTGACTAGCGGCTCCTACGAGCAGTACTTC. Residues: CASSVTSGSYEQYF.

The genes are TRBV5-1 and TRBJ1-2; TRBD1 aligns across 9 bases. Germline values: CDR1 SGHRS, CDR2 YFSETQ. This CDR3 is 14 amino acids long. Trimming cost V 4 bases and J 4 bases; bases outside gene matches: 5. This CDR3 reads CASSLDRGGYGYTF. In DNA, the CDR3 is TGCGCCAGCAGCCTGGACAGGGGAGGCTATGGCTACACCTTC.

The chain uses TRBV4-2 and TRBJ2-1, with D possibly being TRBD1 (7 bases). Germline V gives CDR1 LGHNA, CDR2 YNFKEQ. The CDR3 has 14 residues. V was clipped by 6 bases and J by 9 bases, with 18 bases between them. The CDR3 bases are TGTGCCAGCAGGCAGGAGGGGGCGTATGGTGAGCAGTTCTTC. Residues: CASRQEGAYGEQFF.

The chain uses TRBV7-2 and TRBJ2-6; tentative D call: TRBD2 (6 bases). The CDR3 covers 16 residues. The V end was cut by 1 base, the J end by 2 bases, with 9 bases between. Per germline, CDR1 SGHTA and CDR2 FQGNSA. The CDR3 sequence: CASSLVGGAGANVLTF. CDR3 DNA: TGTGCCAGCAGCTTAGTGGGCGGGGCTGGGGCCAACGTCCTGACTTTC. The full variable domain, completed using reference TRBV7-2 and TRBJ2-6, is GAGVSQSPSNKVTEKGKDVELRCDPISGHTALYWYRQSLGQGLEFLIYFQGNSAPDKSGLPSDRFSAERTGGSVSTLTIQRTQQEDSAVYLCASSLVGGAGANVLTFGAGSRLTVL.

The sample holds one count of this clone. The rearrangement uses TRBV27 and TRBJ2-4; tentative D call: TRBD2 (5 bases). Deletions cut 3 bases from V and 0 bases from J, with 6 bases between. This CDR3 spans 14 amino acids. Germline-derived CDR1 and CDR2 are MNHEY and SMNVEV (reference sequence). The DNA for the CDR3 is TGTGCCAGCAGTTTCGGACTAGCCAAAAACATTCAGTACTTC. Translated: CASSFGLAKNIQYF.

The V and J genes are TRBV7-2 and TRBJ1-2; 9 bases match TRBD1. Germline V CDR1 and CDR2: SGHTA, FQGNSA. V gave up 5 bases and J gave up 4 bases; unmatched junction bases: 11. CDR3 size: 16 residues. The CDR3 nucleotides read TGTGCCAGCAGCCAATCAACCGGGACAGGGATCTATGGCTACACCTTC. It yields the protein CASSQSTGTGIYGYTF.